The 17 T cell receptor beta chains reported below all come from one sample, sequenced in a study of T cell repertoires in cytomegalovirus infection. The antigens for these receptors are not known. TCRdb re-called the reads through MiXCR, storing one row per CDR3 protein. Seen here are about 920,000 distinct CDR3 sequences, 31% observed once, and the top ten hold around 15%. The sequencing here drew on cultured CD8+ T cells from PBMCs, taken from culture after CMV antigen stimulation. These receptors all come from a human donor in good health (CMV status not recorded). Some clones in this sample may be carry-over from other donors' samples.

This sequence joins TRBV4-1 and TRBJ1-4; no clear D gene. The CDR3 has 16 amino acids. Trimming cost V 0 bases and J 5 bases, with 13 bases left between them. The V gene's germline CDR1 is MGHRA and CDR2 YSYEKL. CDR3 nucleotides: TGCGCCAGCAGCCAAGATCGTGTTGGCCGCAATGAAAAACTGTTTTTT. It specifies CASSQDRVGRNEKLFF.

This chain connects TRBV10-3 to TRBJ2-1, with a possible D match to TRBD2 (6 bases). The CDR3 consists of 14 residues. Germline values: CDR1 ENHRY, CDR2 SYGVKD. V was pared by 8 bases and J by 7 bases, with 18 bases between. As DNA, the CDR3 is TGTGCCATCGGGGGGTTAGCCGTCGGTAATGAGCAGTTCTTC. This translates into CAIGGLAVGNEQFF.

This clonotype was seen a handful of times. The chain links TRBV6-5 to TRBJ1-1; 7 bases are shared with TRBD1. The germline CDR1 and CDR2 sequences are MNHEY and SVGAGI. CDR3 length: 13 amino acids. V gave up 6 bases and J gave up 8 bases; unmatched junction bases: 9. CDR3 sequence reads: CASRTTGRVEAFF. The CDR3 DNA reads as TGTGCCAGCAGGACGACAGGGAGGGTCGAAGCTTTCTTT.

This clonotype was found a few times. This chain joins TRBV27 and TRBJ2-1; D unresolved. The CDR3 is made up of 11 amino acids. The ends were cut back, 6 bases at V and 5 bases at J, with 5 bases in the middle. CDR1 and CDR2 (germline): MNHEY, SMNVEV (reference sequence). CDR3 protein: CASRKNNEQFF. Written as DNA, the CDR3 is TGTGCCAGCAGGAAGAACAATGAGCAGTTCTTC.

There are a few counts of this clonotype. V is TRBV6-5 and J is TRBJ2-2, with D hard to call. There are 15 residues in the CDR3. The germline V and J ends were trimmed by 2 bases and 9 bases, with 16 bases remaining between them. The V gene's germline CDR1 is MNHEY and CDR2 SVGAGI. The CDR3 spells CASSYPESPHRELFF. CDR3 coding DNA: TGTGCCAGCAGTTACCCCGAATCACCCCACCGGGAGCTGTTTTTT.

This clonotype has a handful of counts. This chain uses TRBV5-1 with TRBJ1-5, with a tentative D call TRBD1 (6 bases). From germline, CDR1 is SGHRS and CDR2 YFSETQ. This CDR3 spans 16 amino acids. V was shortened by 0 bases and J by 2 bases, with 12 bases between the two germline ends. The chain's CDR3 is CASSLEGGVGNQPQHF. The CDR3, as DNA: TGCGCCAGCAGCTTGGAAGGGGGGGTGGGCAATCAGCCCCAGCATTTT. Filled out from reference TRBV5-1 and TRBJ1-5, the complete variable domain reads KAGVTQTPRYLIKTRGQQVTLSCSPISGHRSVSWYQQTPGQGLQFLFEYFSETQRNKGNFPGRFSGRQFSNSRSEMNVSTLELGDSALYLCASSLEGGVGNQPQHFGDGTRLSIL.

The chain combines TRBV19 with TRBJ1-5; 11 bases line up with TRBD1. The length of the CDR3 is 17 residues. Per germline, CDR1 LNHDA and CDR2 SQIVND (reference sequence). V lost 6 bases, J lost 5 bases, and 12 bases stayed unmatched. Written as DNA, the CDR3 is TGTGCCAGTAGCCCATCCTTCCGGGACAGGGGGGATCAGCCCCAGCATTTT. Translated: CASSPSFRDRGDQPQHF.

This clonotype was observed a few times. The CDR3 spells CASSPFGPPGTEAFF. CDR3 nucleotide sequence: TGTGCCAGCAGTCCCTTTGGGCCTCCGGGCACTGAAGCTTTCTTT. V usage is TRBV6-6 and J usage is TRBJ1-1; D call uncertain. V lost 5 bases to trimming and J lost 4 bases, with 17 bases between them. The CDR3 contains 15 residues. Looked up from germline, CDR1 is MNHNY and CDR2 is SVGAGI (reference sequence).

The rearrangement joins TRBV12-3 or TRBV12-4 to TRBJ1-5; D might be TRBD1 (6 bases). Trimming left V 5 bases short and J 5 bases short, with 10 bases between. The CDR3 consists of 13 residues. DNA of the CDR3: TGTGCCAGCAGTGTCGGGGGCCATCAGCCCCAGCATTTT. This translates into CASSVGGHQPQHF.

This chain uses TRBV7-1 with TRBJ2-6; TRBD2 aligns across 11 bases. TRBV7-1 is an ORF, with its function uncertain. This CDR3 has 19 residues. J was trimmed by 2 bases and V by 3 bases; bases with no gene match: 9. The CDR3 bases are TGTGCCAGCAGCTCTAGACTAGCGGGGTTGAATCCTGGGGCCAACGTCCTGACTTTC. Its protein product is CASSSRLAGLNPGANVLTF.

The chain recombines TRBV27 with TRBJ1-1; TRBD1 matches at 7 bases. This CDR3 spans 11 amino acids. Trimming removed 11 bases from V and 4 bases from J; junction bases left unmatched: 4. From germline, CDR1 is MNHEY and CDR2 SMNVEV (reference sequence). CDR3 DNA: TGTGCCTGTCGACAGGGCACTGAAGCTTTCTTT. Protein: CACRQGTEAFF.

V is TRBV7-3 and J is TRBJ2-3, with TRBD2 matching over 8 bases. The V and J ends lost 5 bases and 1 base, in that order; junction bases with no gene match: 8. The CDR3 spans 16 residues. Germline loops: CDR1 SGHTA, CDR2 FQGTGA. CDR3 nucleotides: TGTGCCAGCAGCAGCACGGGAGCGGGGGGCACAGATACGCAGTATTTT. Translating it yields CASSSTGAGGTDTQYF.

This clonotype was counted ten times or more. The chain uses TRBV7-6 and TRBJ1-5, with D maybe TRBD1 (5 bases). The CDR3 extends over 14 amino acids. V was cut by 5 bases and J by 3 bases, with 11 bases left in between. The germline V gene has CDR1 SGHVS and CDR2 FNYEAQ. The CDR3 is CASSLAGDNQPQHF. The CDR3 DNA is TGTGCCAGCAGCCTGGCGGGGGACAATCAGCCCCAGCATTTT. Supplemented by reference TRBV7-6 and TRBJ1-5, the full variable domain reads GAGVSQSPRYKVTKRGQDVALRCDPISGHVSLYWYRQALGQGPEFLTYFNYEAQQDKSGLPNDRFSAERPEGSISTLTIQRTEQRDSAMYRCASSLAGDNQPQHFGDGTRLSIL.

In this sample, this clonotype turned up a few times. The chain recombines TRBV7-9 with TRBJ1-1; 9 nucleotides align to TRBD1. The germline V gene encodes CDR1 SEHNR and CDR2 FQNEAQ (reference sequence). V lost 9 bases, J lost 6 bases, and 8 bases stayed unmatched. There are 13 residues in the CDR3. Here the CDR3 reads CASHRGRLAEAFF. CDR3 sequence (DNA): TGTGCCAGTCACAGGGGGCGCCTAGCTGAAGCTTTCTTT.

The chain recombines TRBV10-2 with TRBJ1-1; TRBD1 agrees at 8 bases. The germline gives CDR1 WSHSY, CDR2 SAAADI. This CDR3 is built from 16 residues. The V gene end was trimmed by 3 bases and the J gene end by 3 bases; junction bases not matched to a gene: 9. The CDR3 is CASSDRTGMDDTEAFF. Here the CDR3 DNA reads TGCGCCAGCAGTGACCGGACAGGGATGGATGACACTGAAGCTTTCTTT.

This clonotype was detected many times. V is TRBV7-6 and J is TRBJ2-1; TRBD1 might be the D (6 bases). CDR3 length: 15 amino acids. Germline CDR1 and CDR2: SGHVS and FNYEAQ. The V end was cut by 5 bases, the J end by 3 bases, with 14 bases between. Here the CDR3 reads CASSPGAHGYNEQFF. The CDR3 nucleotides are TGTGCCAGCAGCCCAGGGGCCCACGGCTACAATGAGCAGTTCTTC.

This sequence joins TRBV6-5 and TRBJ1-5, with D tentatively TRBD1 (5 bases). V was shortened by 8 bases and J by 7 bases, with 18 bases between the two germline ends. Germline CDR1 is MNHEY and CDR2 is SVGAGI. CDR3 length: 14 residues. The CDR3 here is CASSQRGSGQPQHF. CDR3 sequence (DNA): TGTGCCAGCTCCCAGCGGGGGTCGGGGCAGCCCCAGCATTTT.